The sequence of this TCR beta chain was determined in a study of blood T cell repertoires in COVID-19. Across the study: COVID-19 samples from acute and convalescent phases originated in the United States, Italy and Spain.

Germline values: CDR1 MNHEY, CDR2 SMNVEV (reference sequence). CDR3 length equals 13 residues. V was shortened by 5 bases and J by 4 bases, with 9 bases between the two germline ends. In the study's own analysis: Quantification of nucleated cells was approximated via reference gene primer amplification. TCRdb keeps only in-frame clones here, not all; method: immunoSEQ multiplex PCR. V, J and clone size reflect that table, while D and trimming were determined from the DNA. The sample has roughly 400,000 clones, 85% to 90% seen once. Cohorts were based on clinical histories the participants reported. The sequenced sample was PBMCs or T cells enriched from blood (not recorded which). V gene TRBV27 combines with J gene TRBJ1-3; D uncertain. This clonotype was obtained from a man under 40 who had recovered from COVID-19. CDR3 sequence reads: CASSPVPGNTIYF. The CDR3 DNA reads TGTGCCAGCAGTCCGGTTCCAGGAAACACCATATATTTT.